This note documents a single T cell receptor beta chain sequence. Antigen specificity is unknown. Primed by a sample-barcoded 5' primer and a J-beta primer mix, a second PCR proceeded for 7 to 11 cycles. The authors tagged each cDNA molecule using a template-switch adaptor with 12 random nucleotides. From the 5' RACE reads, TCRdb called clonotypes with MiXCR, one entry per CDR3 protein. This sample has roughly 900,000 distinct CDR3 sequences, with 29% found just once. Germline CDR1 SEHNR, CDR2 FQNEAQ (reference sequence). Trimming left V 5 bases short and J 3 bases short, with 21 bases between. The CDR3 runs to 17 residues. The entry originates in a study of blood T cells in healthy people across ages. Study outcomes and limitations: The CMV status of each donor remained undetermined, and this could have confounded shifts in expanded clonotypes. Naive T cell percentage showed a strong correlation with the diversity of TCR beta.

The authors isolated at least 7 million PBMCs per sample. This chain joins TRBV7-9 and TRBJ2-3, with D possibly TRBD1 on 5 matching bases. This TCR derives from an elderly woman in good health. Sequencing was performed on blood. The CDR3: CASSPFAGLTGTDTQYF. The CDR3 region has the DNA TGTGCCAGCAGCCCTTTCGCAGGGTTGACGGGTACAGATACGCAGTATTTT. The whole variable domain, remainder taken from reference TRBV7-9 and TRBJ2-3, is DTGVSQNPRHKITKRGQNVTFRCDPISEHNRLYWYRQTLGQGPEFLTYFQNEAQLEKSRLLSDRFSAERPKGSFSTLEIQRTEQGDSAMYLCASSPFAGLTGTDTQYFGPGTRLTVL.